The 21 T cell receptor beta chains presented below share a single source sample, sequenced in a study of blood T cells in healthy people across ages. For the second PCR, which ran for 7 to 11 cycles, a sample-barcoded 5' primer and a J-beta primer mix were used. Each CDR3 protein gets one entry after TCRdb re-called the 5' RACE reads with MiXCR. The sample has about 1.4 million distinct CDR3 sequences; approximately 60% are singletons. Sequencing was done on a sample of blood. The receptors shown here come from a man aged 18 to 29 in good health.

The chain joins TRBV4-3 to TRBJ2-1; 10 bases align to TRBD2. The J segment lost 4 bases and the V segment lost 4 bases, leaving 4 bases of the junction unmatched. From germline, CDR1 is LGHNA and CDR2 YSLEER. The CDR3 runs to 15 residues. The CDR3 is CASSPLSGGYNEQFF. The CDR3 DNA sequence: TGCGCCAGCAGCCCCCTTAGCGGGGGGTACAATGAGCAGTTCTTC.

The chain carries TRBV5-1 and TRBJ1-2; 12 bases map to TRBD1. Germline CDR1 SGHRS, CDR2 YFSETQ. V lost 1 base, J lost 8 bases, and 9 bases stayed unmatched. CDR3 length: 16 amino acids. CDR3 loop: CASSLRPGQGAEGYTF. In DNA, the CDR3 is TGCGCCAGCAGCTTGAGGCCGGGACAGGGGGCTGAGGGCTACACCTTC.

The chain uses TRBV28 and TRBJ2-7, with unresolved D. The CDR3 totals 12 residues. Trimming cost V 7 bases and J 0 bases, with 7 bases left between them. The germline V gene encodes CDR1 MDHEN and CDR2 SYDVKM. CDR3 DNA: TGTGCCAGCAACGACGGCTCCTACGAGCAGTACTTC. Residues: CASNDGSYEQYF.

The chain links TRBV10-3 to TRBJ2-5; 11 nucleotides match TRBD2. Germline V gene lookup returns CDR1 ENHRY and CDR2 SYGVKD. With 3 bases clipped from V and 5 bases from J, the junction kept 8 bases outside the gene matches. The length of the CDR3 is 16 residues. The CDR3 region has the DNA TGTGCCATCAGTGAATTCTTAGCGGGGGGGGAGGAGACCCAGTACTTC. Its translation is CAISEFLAGGEETQYF.

The chain joins TRBV20-1 to TRBJ2-1; 11 bases map to TRBD2. CDR3 length: 15 residues. From germline, CDR1 is DFQATT and CDR2 SNEGSKA (reference sequence). V lost 5 bases to trimming and J lost 3 bases; unmatched junction nucleotides: 6. The CDR3: CSAAALAGGYNEQFF. CDR3 bases: TGCAGTGCTGCCGCCCTAGCGGGGGGCTACAATGAGCAGTTCTTC.

The V call is TRBV2, the J call TRBJ2-3; perhaps TRBD1 as D (6 bases). This CDR3 region has 13 residues. Trimming stripped 9 bases from V and 2 bases from J, with 12 bases between. Germline values: CDR1 SNHLY, CDR2 FYNNEI. The CDR3 here is CASRQEYTDTQYF. CDR3 nucleotides: TGTGCCAGTCGACAGGAATACACAGATACGCAGTATTTT.

This clonotype was detected only a few times. DNA for the CDR3: TGTGCCAGCAGCTCCGGGACTAGCTATAGCAATGAGCAGTTCTTC. It is translated as CASSSGTSYSNEQFF. V and J are TRBV7-8 and TRBJ2-1, with 9 nucleotides matching TRBD2. CDR3 length: 15 residues. The J segment lost 6 bases and the V segment lost 4 bases, leaving 7 bases of the junction unmatched. In germline, CDR1 is SGHVS, CDR2 FQNEAQ.

The rearrangement joins TRBV13 to TRBJ1-4; no definite D call. The CDR3 extends over 13 amino acids. CDR1 is PRHDT and CDR2 is FYEKMQ in the germline V gene (reference sequence). Trimming took 1 base from V and 8 from J, leaving 8 bases between them. Here the CDR3 DNA reads TGTGCCAGCAGCTTAGACAGAAGGGAAAAACTGTTTTTT. It translates to CASSLDRREKLFF.

The chain combines TRBV29-1 with TRBJ2-2; either TRBD1 or TRBD2 may supply D (5 bases each). Germline lookup yields CDR1 SQVTM and CDR2 ANQGSEA. The CDR3 has 15 residues. V gave up 4 bases and J gave up 0 bases, with 12 bases separating them. The CDR3 spells CSVALQGANTGELFF. In DNA, the CDR3 is TGCAGCGTTGCGTTGCAGGGAGCGAACACCGGGGAGCTGTTTTTT.

The CDR3 bases are TGTGCCAGCAGCTTCCTAGTGGCCTACAATGAGCAGTTCTTC. Translated, it gives CASSFLVAYNEQFF. J is TRBJ2-1 and V is TRBV13; D gene ambiguous. V was shortened by 3 bases and J by 2 bases, with 8 bases between the two germline ends. Germline V CDR1 and CDR2: PRHDT, FYEKMQ (reference sequence). This CDR3 contains 14 residues.

The chain uses TRBV9 and TRBJ2-4; D is ambiguous. The J call may be faulty, since TRBJ2-5 better matches the DNA end. Germline lookup yields CDR1 SGDLS and CDR2 YYNGEE. The CDR3 totals 12 residues. CDR3 in amino acids: CASRGISETQYF. The CDR3 region has the DNA TGTGCCAGCAGAGGGATTTCAGAGACCCAGTACTTC.

The CDR3 sequence is CASSFSLREGLYNEQFF. In DNA form, the CDR3 reads TGTGCCAGCAGTTTCTCCCTCCGGGAGGGCTTATACAATGAGCAGTTCTTC. This chain joins TRBV28 and TRBJ2-1; 8 nucleotides align to TRBD2. Germline lookup yields CDR1 MDHEN and CDR2 SYDVKM. The length of the CDR3 is 17 residues. V shed 3 bases, J shed 4 bases, and the junction held 11 bases outside the gene matches.

On this clonotype itself: At one end the junction does not follow the germline gene, possibly because of a read error. The chain uses TRBV29-1 and TRBJ2-1; D is uncertain. CDR3 size: 11 residues. Germline CDR1 is SQVTM and CDR2 is ANQGSEA. The CDR3 region has the DNA TGCAGCGGTGAAGATTTCAATGAGCAGTTCTTC. Encoded protein: CSGEDFNEQFF.

CDR3 sequence (DNA): TGCAGTGCTAGAGGGGGACTAGCGGTCGACTACGAGCAGTACTTC. It is translated as CSARGGLAVDYEQYF. This chain connects TRBV20-1 to TRBJ2-7; 11 bases match TRBD2. V was pared by 1 base and J by 3 bases, with 5 bases of the junction left unmatched. Germline V gene lookup returns CDR1 DFQATT and CDR2 SNEGSKA (reference sequence). This CDR3 spans 15 amino acids.

The chain has TRBV7-2 and TRBJ2-2; D ambiguous. This CDR3 is 16 amino acids long. Deletions cut 4 bases from V and 2 bases from J, with 14 bases between. The germline gives CDR1 SGHTA, CDR2 FQGNSA. CDR3 coding DNA: TGTGCCAGCAGCTATTACGGTATACTTAACACCGGGGAGCTGTTTTTT. Encoded protein: CASSYYGILNTGELFF.

In its sample, this clonotype was seen a few times. The rearrangement joins TRBV20-1 to TRBJ2-7; D not certain. CDR1 is DFQATT and CDR2 is SNEGSKA in the germline V gene (reference sequence). V shed 6 bases and J shed 2 bases, with 17 bases lying between them. CDR3 length: 14 residues. The CDR3 protein is CSADGSSEPYEQYF. Here the CDR3 DNA reads TGCAGTGCCGACGGAAGTTCGGAGCCCTACGAGCAGTACTTC.

The chain uses TRBV15 and TRBJ1-4; 7 positions match TRBD1. The V gene's germline CDR1 is LNHNV and CDR2 YYDKDF (reference sequence). This CDR3 region has 19 residues. With 0 bases clipped from V and 2 bases from J, the junction kept 12 bases outside the gene matches. DNA of the CDR3: TGTGCCACCAGCAGAGATCGGGGACAGTCCAGGTCTACTAATGAAAAACTGTTTTTT. This encodes CATSRDRGQSRSTNEKLFF.

The chain combines TRBV4-1 with TRBJ2-1; D not resolved. V was cut by 0 bases and J by 7 bases, with 13 bases left in between. In germline, CDR1 is MGHRA, CDR2 YSYEKL. This CDR3 contains 15 residues. The chain's CDR3 is CASSQDILLWNEQFF. In DNA form, the CDR3 reads TGCGCCAGCAGCCAAGACATTCTTCTCTGGAATGAGCAGTTCTTC.

V is TRBV4-3 and J is TRBJ1-2; 11 nucleotides line up with TRBD1. V gave up 0 bases and J gave up 3 bases; unmatched junction bases: 6. In germline, CDR1 is LGHNA, CDR2 YSLEER. The CDR3 consists of 17 residues. The CDR3 region is CASSQDIQGQGDYGYTF. CDR3 bases: TGCGCCAGCAGCCAAGATATACAGGGACAGGGGGACTATGGCTACACCTTC.

The genes are TRBV20-1 and TRBJ2-7; 7 nucleotides align to TRBD2. The V gene's germline CDR1 is DFQATT and CDR2 SNEGSKA (reference sequence). Unmatched junction bases numbered 17, after V lost 8 bases and J lost 4 bases. This CDR3 is built from 15 residues. CDR3 sequence reads: CSLSPPGRSLYEQYF. As DNA, the CDR3 is TGCAGTTTATCGCCCCCCGGGAGGTCCCTTTACGAGCAGTACTTC.

This clonotype occurred once. The chain joins TRBV7-6 to TRBJ2-2; 11 bases align to TRBD2. Germline values: CDR1 SGHVS, CDR2 FNYEAQ. This CDR3 contains 17 residues. Losses at the gene ends were 4 bases for V and 6 bases for J; bases not matched to a gene: 10. CDR3 region: CASSSVAGGRVPGELFF. CDR3 nucleotide sequence: TGTGCCAGCAGCTCAGTAGCGGGAGGGCGTGTCCCCGGGGAGCTGTTTTTT.